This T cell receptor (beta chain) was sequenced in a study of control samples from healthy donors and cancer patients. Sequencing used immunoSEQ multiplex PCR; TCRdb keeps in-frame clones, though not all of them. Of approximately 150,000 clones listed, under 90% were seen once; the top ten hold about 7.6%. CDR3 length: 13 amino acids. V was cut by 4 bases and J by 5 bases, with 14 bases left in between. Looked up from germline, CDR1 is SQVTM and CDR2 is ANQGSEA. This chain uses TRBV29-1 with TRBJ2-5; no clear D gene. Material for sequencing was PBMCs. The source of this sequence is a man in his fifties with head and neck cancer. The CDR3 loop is CSVAVVEGETQYF. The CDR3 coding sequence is TGCAGCGTTGCTGTGGTGGAAGGGGAGACCCAGTACTTC.